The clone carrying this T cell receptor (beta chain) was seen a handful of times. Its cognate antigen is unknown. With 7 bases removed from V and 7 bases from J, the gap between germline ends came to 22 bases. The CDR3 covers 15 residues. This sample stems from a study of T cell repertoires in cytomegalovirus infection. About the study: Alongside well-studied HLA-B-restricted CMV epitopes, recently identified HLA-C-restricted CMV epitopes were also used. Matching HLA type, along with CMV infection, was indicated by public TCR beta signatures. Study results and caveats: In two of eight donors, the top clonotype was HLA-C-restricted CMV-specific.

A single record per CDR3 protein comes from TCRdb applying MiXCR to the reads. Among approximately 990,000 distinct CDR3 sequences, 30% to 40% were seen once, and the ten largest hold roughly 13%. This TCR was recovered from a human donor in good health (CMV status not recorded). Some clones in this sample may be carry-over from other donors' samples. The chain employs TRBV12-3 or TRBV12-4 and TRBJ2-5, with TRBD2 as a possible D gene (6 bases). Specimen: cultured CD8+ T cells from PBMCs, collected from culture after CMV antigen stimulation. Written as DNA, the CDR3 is TGTGCCAGCACCAATCCGGAGGGGTCTTCGCGGACCCAGTACTTC. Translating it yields CASTNPEGSSRTQYF.